The TCR beta chain under discussion was sequenced for a study of blood T cell repertoires in COVID-19. Study information: Acute and convalescent COVID-19 specimens originated in the United States, Italy and Spain. The analysed material was cDNA or gDNA that came from T cells, B-cell-depleted T cells, or PBMCs.

As handled by the study authors: Nucleated cell number was recorded as an estimate derived from reference gene primer amplification. TCRdb's table, derived via immunoSEQ multiplex PCR, lists solely in-frame clones and lacks some. V and J calls and clone size are copied from that table; D and trimming were computed from the DNA. This sample carries approximately 30,000 clones, roughly 90% of them seen once, and the ten largest clones take approximately 15%. The CDR3 covers 15 residues. Germline assignment: CDR1 LGHDT and CDR2 YNNKEL (reference sequence). Trimming pared 2 bases from V and 4 bases from J, leaving 13 bases between.

The sequence derives from a human donor with active COVID-19. The donor label of this sample is uncertain. The sample consisted of peripheral blood. V and J are TRBV3-1 (or the pseudogene TRBV3-2) and TRBJ2-3; D possibly corresponds to TRBD1 (5 bases). The CDR3, as DNA: TGTGCCAGCAGCCAACAGTTCCAGGGCGCAGATACGCAGTATTTT. It translates to CASSQQFQGADTQYF.